The subject of this entry is one TCR beta chain. This clone was seen just once. Its cognate antigen has yet to be identified. Per-nucleotide qualities are absent, and no much larger clonotype sits a single base away. TCRbeta CDR3 regions were amplified from genomic DNA using the immunoSEQ Assay, a bias-controlled multiplex PCR. For the original study's pipeline: The number of nucleated cells in each sample was estimated by amplification of reference gene primers within the assay. Sequence reads were collapsed and filtered to measure the absolute abundance of every unique TCRbeta CDR3 rearrangement. Productive Simpson clonality was computed per sample as the square root of Simpson's diversity index over productive rearrangements. In its TCRdb copy, this immuneACCESS table keeps in-frame sequences only and misses some clones. Where compared with another copy, unresolved V genes explain less than half of these, and the others have no known cause. V, J and clone size derive from that table, while D and trimming were established from the DNA sequence. The sample yields 100,000 to 120,000 clones; roughly 80% were counted once. Approximately 15% of the sample is in the top ten clones.

Trimming takes 3 bases off V and 2 bases off J; junction bases not matched to a gene: 4. CDR1 and CDR2 are read off the germline V gene as SGHRS and YFSETQ. The CDR3 covers 15 residues, taking in both the cysteine and the phenylalanine. CDR3 DNA only is kept here, 45 bases in frame from base 1. These data belong to a study of blood T cell repertoires in COVID-19 (dated by TCRdb to the early 2020s). For context, the study as a whole: The collaborator samples originated in the United States, Italy and Spain and spanned the acute and convalescent phases of COVID-19. The material from the prospective study consisted of cDNA or gDNA derived from T cells, B-cell-depleted T cells, or PBMCs. The dataset comprised deeply sampled blood TCRbeta repertoires from subjects exposed to, actively infected with, or recovered from COVID-19. The repertoires were made available in a free public database intended to serve as a resource for research on the immune response to SARS-CoV-2. The samples were drawn from the first 160 participants of the ongoing ImmuneRACE study and from 1,254 subjects provided by 6 global collaborators. Sample metadata almost always included a de-identified subject ID, COVID-19 status, age in years and sex. Where HLA class I and class II types were available, the types were taken from metadata supplied by the sample provider, not from assay-based typing.

The research as a whole found: How much clinical and demographic metadata was included differed by source and by participant, and the metadata was provided uncurated.

Whole blood was collected in K2EDTA tubes by collaborating institutions according to the institutions' own protocols. Collaborator samples were shipped for TCRbeta analysis as frozen whole blood, isolated PBMCs, or DNA extracted from either sample type. This TCR derives from a woman over 75 with acute or convalescent COVID-19. Specimen: peripheral blood. The chain is assembled from TRBV5-1 and TRBJ2-5, and 10 bases in between align with TRBD2. In nucleotide form, the sequence is TGCGCCAGCAGCTCCACACTAGCGGGGCAAGAGACCCAGTACTTC. It translates as CASSSTLAGQETQYF. Reference TRBV5-1 and TRBJ2-5 proteins supply the regions before and after the CDR3; the full variable domain is: KAGVTQTPRYLIKTRGQQVTLSCSPISGHRSVSWYQQTPGQGLQFLFEYFSETQRNKGNFPGRFSGRQFSNSRSEMNVSTLELGDSALYLCASSSTLAGQETQYFGPGTRLLVL.